The 26 T cell receptor beta chains below come from one sample, sequenced in a study of tumor-infiltrating lymphocytes in primary liver carcinoma (dated by TCRdb to the late 2010s). RNA from unsorted whole blood was extracted with TRIzol reagent, and germline DNA was obtained with the DNeasy Blood & Tissue kit. These reads were obtained on an Illumina HiSeq 2500. A constant-region primer and ProtoScript II reverse transcriptase were used to reverse-transcribe TCRbeta-specific cDNA from around 540 ng total RNA. Construction of the TCRbeta libraries relied on three nested rounds of multiplex PCR, following a slightly modified ARM-PCR procedure. Each of the first two PCR rounds ran for roughly 11 cycles and used multiplex TRBV1-TRBV30 forward primers together with a Cbeta reverse primer. Clones were called with MiXCR by TCRdb after fastp trimmed the public reads at Q25, and only in-frame beta chains were retained. Each entry is one CDR3 protein sequence, shown with its most common DNA and genes. In all, the sample holds hundreds of thousands of distinct CDR3 sequences, and roughly 60% of those were seen once. The ten most abundant clones make up more than 15% of the sample.

The specimen was peripheral blood. These receptors were collected from a woman between 25 and 40 years old with primary liver carcinoma and hepatitis B virus infection.

This clonotype was observed a few times. At one of its ends the junction is not consistent with the germline gene, which may arise from a read error. The rearrangement links TRBV5-6 to TRBJ2-2; D is perhaps TRBD2 (6 bases). The germline gives CDR1 SGHDT, CDR2 YYEEEE. The CDR3 contains 15 residues. DNA for the CDR3: TGTGCCAGCAGCGTTGGGACTTGGCGGACCGGGGAGCCGTTTTTT. This encodes CASSVGTWRTGEPFF.

The chain carries TRBV11-2 and TRBJ2-7; 8 nucleotides match TRBD1. CDR1 is SGHAT and CDR2 is FQNNGV in the germline V gene. The length of the CDR3 is 13 residues. The V segment lost 0 bases and the J segment 10 bases; nucleotides outside the gene matches: 5. DNA for the CDR3: TGTGCCAGCAGCTTAGAGCGGACAGGGAGACAGTACTTC. Residues: CASSLERTGRQYF.

J is TRBJ1-5 and V is TRBV7-8; a weak D match, TRBD1 (6 bases). Per germline, CDR1 SGHVS and CDR2 FQNEAQ. The ends were cut back, 4 bases at V and 2 bases at J, with 18 bases in the middle. This CDR3 region has 17 residues. CDR3 DNA: TGTGCCAGCAGCTGGGGGACACGACACAGGGGCAATCAGCCCCAGCATTTT. Translated: CASSWGTRHRGNQPQHF. Supplemented by reference TRBV7-8 and TRBJ1-5, the full variable domain reads GAGVSQSPRYKVAKRGQDVALRCDPISGHVSLFWYQQALGQGPEFLTYFQNEAQLDKSGLPSDRFFAERPEGSVSTLKIQRTQQEDSAVYLCASSWGTRHRGNQPQHFGDGTRLSIL.

This clonotype showed up many times. CDR3 sequence reads: CASSMETSTGELFF. CDR3 nucleotides: TGTGCCAGCAGTATGGAAACTAGTACCGGGGAGCTGTTTTTT. The V call is TRBV12-3 or TRBV12-4, the J call TRBJ2-2; D possibly corresponds to TRBD2 (5 bases). Trimming left V 5 bases short and J 5 bases short, with 12 bases between. This CDR3 has 14 residues.

As for this clonotype: Relative to the germline gene, one junction end is altered; a read error may explain this. The CDR3 nucleotides read TGTGCCAGCAGTCTATCCGTAGCGGGAGGTCGCAATAAGCAGTTCTTC. Encoded protein: CASSLSVAGGRNKQFF. The chain recombines TRBV11-3 with TRBJ2-1, with 10 bases lining up with TRBD2. Per the germline V gene, CDR1 is SGHNT and CDR2 is YENEEA. The CDR3 is 16 amino acids.

Notes on this clonotype: At one of its ends the junction is not consistent with the germline gene, which may arise from a read error. The genes are TRBV6-1 and TRBJ2-7; D is unresolved. Germline lookup yields CDR1 MNHNS and CDR2 SASEGT. The CDR3 contains 14 residues. The CDR3 nucleotides are TGTTCCAGCAGTTGGCTGGCGGAGCCCTACGAGCAGTACTTC. This gives the protein CSSSWLAEPYEQYF.

V is TRBV28 and J is TRBJ1-5; no definite D call. The V gene lost 6 bases and the J gene lost 2 bases, with 17 bases spanning the gap. Germline lookup yields CDR1 MDHEN and CDR2 SYDVKM. This CDR3 comprises 16 residues. The CDR3, as DNA: TGTGCCAGCAGCACGCTTCATCTCCGGGGCAATCAGCCCCAGCATTTT. Its translation: CASSTLHLRGNQPQHF.

A remark on this clonotype: This may stem from a read error, because a much larger clone lies one nucleotide away. J is TRBJ1-2 and V is TRBV10-2, with a tentative D call TRBD1 (6 bases). Trimming removed 7 bases at V and 3 bases at J, with 9 bases between. The CDR3 loop spans 12 amino acids. The germline gives CDR1 WSHSY, CDR2 SAAADI. Here the CDR3 reads CASNRDDYGYTF. The CDR3 DNA sequence: TGCGCCAGCAACAGGGACGACTATGGCTACACCTTC.

This clonotype showed up just a few times. V is TRBV12-3 or TRBV12-4 and J is TRBJ2-1, with D possibly being TRBD2 (6 bases). The length of the CDR3 is 16 residues. Trimming cost V 3 bases and J 0 bases, with 12 bases left between them. This chain's CDR3 is CASSLVAVGSYNEQFF. CDR3 nucleotide sequence: TGTGCCAGCAGTTTGGTAGCGGTGGGCTCCTACAATGAGCAGTTCTTC.

On this clonotype itself: The junction departs from the called germline gene at one end, perhaps through a read error. The chain carries TRBV4-1 and TRBJ1-2, with 7 positions matching TRBD1. Per the germline V gene, CDR1 is MGHRA and CDR2 is YSYEKL. CDR3 length: 13 residues. CDR3 DNA: TGCGCCAGCAGCCACCCGACAGGGTATGGCTTCACCTTC. Its protein product is CASSHPTGYGFTF.

In its sample, this clonotype was seen a few times. The chain couples TRBV10-1 to TRBJ2-5, with 9 nucleotides matching TRBD1. Germline V lookup: CDR1 WNHNN, CDR2 SYGVQD (reference sequence). The junction had 3 bases not matched to a gene; V was cut back by 0 bases and J by 1 base. There are 16 residues in the CDR3. CDR3 coding DNA: TGCGCCAGCAGTGAGTCAGGGACAGGGATCCAAGAGACCCAGTACTTC. Translating it yields CASSESGTGIQETQYF.

In the case of this clonotype: The junction departs from germline at one end; a sequencing error may be responsible. This chain connects TRBV11-2 to TRBJ2-3; the match to TRBD2 covers 7 bases. The CDR3 is 14 residues long. CDR1 is SGHAT and CDR2 is FQNNGV in the germline V gene. This CDR3 is CASSRLVGGVTQYF. CDR3 sequence (DNA): TGTGCCAGCAGCCGACTAGTGGGAGGGGTTACGCAGTATTTC.

Of note for this clonotype: This likely comes from a read error, as the CDR3 has no conserved phenylalanine or tryptophan at its end. The CDR3 loop is CAGLGRVSSYNEQFI. In nucleotides, the CDR3 is TGTGCCGGCTTAGGACGGGTAAGCTCCTACAATGAGCAGTTCATC. The chain employs TRBV11-2 and TRBJ2-1, with unresolved D. Germline values: CDR1 SGHAT, CDR2 FQNNGV. V was cut by 11 bases and J by 0 bases, with 17 bases left in between. This CDR3 spans 15 amino acids.

Concerning this clonotype itself: A much larger clone is a single base away; this may be a read error. V gene TRBV4-2 combines with J gene TRBJ2-6; a possible D gene is TRBD1 (5 bases). The CDR3 has 14 residues. Germline CDR1 LGHNA, CDR2 YNFKEQ. CDR3: CASSPLSGANILTF. The CDR3 DNA is TGTGCCAGCAGCCCCCTCTCTGGGGCCAACATCCTGACTTTC.

This clonotype was recorded a few times. This chain connects TRBV6-1 to TRBJ2-3; 7 bases map to TRBD1. V dropped 5 bases and J dropped 4; count of bases not matched to a gene: 6. Per the germline V gene, CDR1 is MNHNS and CDR2 is SASEGT. This CDR3 region has 14 residues. The CDR3 DNA reads as TGTGCCAGCAGTTTACAGGGGTCCGCAGATACGCAGTATTTT. Protein product: CASSLQGSADTQYF.

Details on this clonotype: A read error may produce the germline difference seen at one junction end. The V gene is TRBV6-6, the J gene TRBJ1-4; tentative D call: TRBD1 (5 bases). Germline V lookup: CDR1 MNHNY, CDR2 SVGAGI (reference sequence). This CDR3 spans 13 amino acids. CDR3: CASSDSGYEKLFF. As DNA, the CDR3 is TGTGCCAGCAGTGACTCAGGGTACGAAAAACTGTTTTTT.

This clonotype was observed at least ten times. CDR3: CSVVQGVLNEQFF. The CDR3, as DNA: TGCAGCGTTGTTCAGGGGGTGTTGAATGAGCAGTTCTTC. This chain links TRBV29-1 with TRBJ2-1; the match to TRBD1 covers 7 bases. With V trimmed by 4 bases and J by 7 bases, 7 bases remained unmatched. The CDR3 length is 13 residues. Germline assignment: CDR1 SQVTM and CDR2 ANQGSEA.

This sequence joins TRBV19 and TRBJ1-1; no firm D call. Trimming left V 1 base short and J 11 bases short, with 14 bases between. From germline, CDR1 is LNHDA and CDR2 SQIVND (reference sequence). CDR3 length: 13 residues. For the CDR3, the DNA is TGTGCCAGTAGTATAGGGGGAGAAGGTCTGGCTTTCTTT. Protein product: CASSIGGEGLAFF.

This clonotype has only one observation. The germline gene is not matched at one end of the junction; a read error may be the cause. This chain uses TRBV12-3 or TRBV12-4 with TRBJ2-7; 7 positions agree with TRBD2. The CDR3 is 12 residues long. CDR3 in amino acids: CTSSSGITEQCF. For the CDR3, the DNA is TGTACCAGCAGCAGCGGGATCACCGAGCAGTGCTTC.

A word on this clonotype: A much larger clonotype is one base distant, so this may be a read error. CDR3 sequence reads: CASSGRDLPIKQFF. The CDR3 DNA is TGTGCCAGCAGCGGGCGGGACTTACCCATTAAGCAGTTCTTC. The chain is built from TRBV11-2 and TRBJ2-1; possibly TRBD2 for D (6 bases). From germline, CDR1 is SGHAT and CDR2 FQNNGV. CDR3 size: 14 residues. Deletions cut 5 bases from V and 11 bases from J, with 19 bases between.

This clonotype was seen ten or more times. The V and J genes are TRBV12-3 or TRBV12-4 and TRBJ1-4; the D gene is possibly TRBD1 (5 bases). The ends were cut back, 8 bases at V and 4 bases at J, with 11 bases in the middle. This CDR3 contains 13 residues. CDR3 region: CASADSNNEKLFF. The CDR3 DNA follows: TGTGCCAGCGCAGACAGCAATAATGAAAAACTGTTTTTT.

Concerning this clonotype: The conserved phenylalanine or tryptophan normally closing the CDR3 is absent here, so this likely arose from a read error. The rearrangement joins TRBV11-2 to TRBJ1-5; D call uncertain. This CDR3 has 13 amino acids. Looked up from germline, CDR1 is SGHAT and CDR2 is FQNNGV. The germline V and J ends were trimmed by 4 bases and 6 bases, with 10 bases remaining between them. CDR3 DNA: TGTGCCAGCAGCTCCAGAAGAGGTCAGCCCCAGCATTTA. Protein: CASSSRRGQPQHL.

CDR3: CASNSGNYGNEQFF. The CDR3 DNA reads TGTGCCAGCAATAGCGGGAATTATGGCAATGAGCAGTTCTTC. V usage is TRBV5-4 and J usage is TRBJ2-1; 8 nucleotides line up with TRBD2. Germline V gene lookup returns CDR1 SGHNT and CDR2 YYREEE (reference sequence). V trimming: 6 bases; J trimming: 6 bases; junction bases outside the gene matches: 8. The CDR3 loop spans 14 amino acids.

This chain's CDR3 is CASRHPGQGPPDYGYTF. Written as DNA, the CDR3 is TGTGCCAGCAGGCACCCGGGACAGGGACCCCCTGACTATGGCTACACCTTC. The chain links TRBV12-3 or TRBV12-4 to TRBJ1-2; the match to TRBD1 covers 9 bases. Losses at the gene ends were 6 bases for V and 3 bases for J; bases not matched to a gene: 14. The length of the CDR3 is 17 residues.

With respect to this clonotype: Compared with germline, one end of the junction differs, possibly owing to a read error. The chain combines TRBV29-1 with TRBJ2-6; TRBD2 might be the D (5 bases). This CDR3 is built from 14 residues. The V gene's germline CDR1 is SQVTM and CDR2 ANQGSEA. The DNA of the CDR3 is TGTAGCGCGGTGGGAGATGCTGGGGCCAACGTCCTGACTTTC. Its translation: CSAVGDAGANVLTF.

The sample holds a few counts of this clonotype. This chain joins TRBV24-1 and TRBJ2-2; D assignment may be TRBD1 or TRBD2 (5 bases each). Germline V gene data show CDR1 as KGHDR and CDR2 as SFDVKD. Trimming removed 3 bases from V and 5 bases from J, with 15 bases in between. This CDR3 is 16 amino acids long. DNA for the CDR3: TGTGCCACCAGTGATCCTAGGGGACCACGGACCGGGGAGCTGTTTTTT. Translating it yields CATSDPRGPRTGELFF.